This T cell receptor beta chain appears in the sequencing data of a study of T-cell memory formation after mild COVID-19. Via MiXCR, TCRdb re-called the 5' RACE reads, giving one row per CDR3 protein. The sample shows 430,000 or so distinct CDR3 sequences, roughly 25% of them seen only once. Trimming cost V 3 bases and J 7 bases, with 19 bases left between them. The CDR3 has 16 amino acids. CDR1 SGHAT and CDR2 FQNNGV come from the germline V gene. Specimen: PBMCs or a T cell subset sorted from them (not recorded which). The TCR was taken from an adult woman who had mild COVID-19 (a few samples of this study predate the infection). Cell type and time point are not known. The chain carries TRBV11-2 and TRBJ2-1; weak D call: TRBD2 (5 bases). The CDR3 DNA is TGTGCCAGCAGCTTCTGGACTGGAGAAAGATATAATGAGCAGTTCTTC. Its protein is CASSFWTGERYNEQFF.